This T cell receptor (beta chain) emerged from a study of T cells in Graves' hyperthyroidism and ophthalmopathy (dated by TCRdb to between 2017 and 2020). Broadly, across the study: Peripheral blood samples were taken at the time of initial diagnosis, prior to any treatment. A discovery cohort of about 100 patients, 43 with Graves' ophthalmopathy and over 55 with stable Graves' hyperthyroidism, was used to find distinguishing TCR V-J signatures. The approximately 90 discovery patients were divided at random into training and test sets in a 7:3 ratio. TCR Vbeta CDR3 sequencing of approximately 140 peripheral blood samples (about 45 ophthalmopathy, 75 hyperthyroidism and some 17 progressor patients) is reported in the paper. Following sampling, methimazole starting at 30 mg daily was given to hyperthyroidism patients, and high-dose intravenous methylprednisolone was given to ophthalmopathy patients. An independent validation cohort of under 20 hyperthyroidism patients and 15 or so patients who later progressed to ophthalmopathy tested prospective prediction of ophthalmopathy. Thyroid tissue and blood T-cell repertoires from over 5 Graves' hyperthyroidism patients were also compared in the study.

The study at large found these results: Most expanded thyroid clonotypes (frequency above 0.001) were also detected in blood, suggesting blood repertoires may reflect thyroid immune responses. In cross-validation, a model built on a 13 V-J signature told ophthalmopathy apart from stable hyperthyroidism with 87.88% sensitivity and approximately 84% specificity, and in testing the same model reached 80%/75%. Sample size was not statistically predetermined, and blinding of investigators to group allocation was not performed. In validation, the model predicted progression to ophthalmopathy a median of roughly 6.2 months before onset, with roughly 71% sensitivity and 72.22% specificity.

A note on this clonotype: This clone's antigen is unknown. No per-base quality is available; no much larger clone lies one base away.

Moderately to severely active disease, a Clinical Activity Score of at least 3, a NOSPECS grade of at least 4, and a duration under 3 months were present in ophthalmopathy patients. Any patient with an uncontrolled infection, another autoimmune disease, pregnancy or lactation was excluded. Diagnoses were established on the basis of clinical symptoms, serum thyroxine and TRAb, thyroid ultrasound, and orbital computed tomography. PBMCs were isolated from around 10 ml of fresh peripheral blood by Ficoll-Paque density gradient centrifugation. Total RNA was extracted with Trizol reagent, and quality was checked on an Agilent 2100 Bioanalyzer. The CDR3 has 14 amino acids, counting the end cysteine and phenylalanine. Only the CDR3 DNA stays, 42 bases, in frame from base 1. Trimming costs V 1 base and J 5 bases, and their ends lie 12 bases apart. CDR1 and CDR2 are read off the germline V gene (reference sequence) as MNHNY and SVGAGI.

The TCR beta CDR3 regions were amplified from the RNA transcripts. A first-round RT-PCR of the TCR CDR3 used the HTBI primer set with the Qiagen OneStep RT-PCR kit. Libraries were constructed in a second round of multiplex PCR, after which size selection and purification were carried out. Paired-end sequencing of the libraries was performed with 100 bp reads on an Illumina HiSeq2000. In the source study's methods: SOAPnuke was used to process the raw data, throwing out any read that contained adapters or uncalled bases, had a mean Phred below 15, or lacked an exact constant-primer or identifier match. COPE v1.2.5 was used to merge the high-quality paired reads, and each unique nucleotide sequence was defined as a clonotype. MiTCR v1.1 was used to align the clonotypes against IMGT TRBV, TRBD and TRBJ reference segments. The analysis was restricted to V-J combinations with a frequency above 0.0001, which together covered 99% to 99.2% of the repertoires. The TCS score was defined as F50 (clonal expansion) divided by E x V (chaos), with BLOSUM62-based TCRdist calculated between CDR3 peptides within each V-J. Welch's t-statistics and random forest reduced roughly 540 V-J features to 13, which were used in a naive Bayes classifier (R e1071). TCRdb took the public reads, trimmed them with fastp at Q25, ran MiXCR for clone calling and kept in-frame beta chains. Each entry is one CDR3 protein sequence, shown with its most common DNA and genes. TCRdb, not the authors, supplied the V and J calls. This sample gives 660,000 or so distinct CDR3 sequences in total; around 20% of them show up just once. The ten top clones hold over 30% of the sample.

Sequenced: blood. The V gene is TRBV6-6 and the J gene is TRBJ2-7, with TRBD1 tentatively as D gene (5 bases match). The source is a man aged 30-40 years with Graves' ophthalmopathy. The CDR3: CASSYYGRAHEQYF. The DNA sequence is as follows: TGTGCCAGCAGTTACTACGGCAGGGCCCACGAGCAGTACTTC.